A single sample is the source of the 5 T cell receptor beta chains below, sequenced in a study of OX40 agonist ivuxolimab in advanced cancers. TCRdb keeps only in-frame clones here, not all; method: immunoSEQ multiplex PCR. The repertoire includes nearly 80,000 clones, 75% to 95% of them detected once, and approximately 6.9% sits in the top ten. Material: CD4+ or CD8+ T cells sorted from blood, obtained in a trial of the OX40 agonist ivuxolimab. These receptor sequences come from an adult with an advanced solid tumor such as melanoma, head and neck, liver or kidney cancer.

The chain recombines TRBV6-5 with TRBJ2-3; no definite D call. This CDR3 is 11 amino acids long. V lost 9 bases and J lost 1, with 5 bases in between. Germline CDR1 is MNHEY and CDR2 is SVGAGI. The CDR3 nucleotides read TGTGCCAGTCTTCGCACAGATACGCAGTATTTT. Translated: CASLRTDTQYF.

This clone was detected once. The chain combines TRBV18 with TRBJ2-7, with 10 bases lining up with TRBD1. Germline CDR1 KGHSH, CDR2 LQKENI. V lost 1 base to trimming and J lost 5 bases; unmatched junction nucleotides: 5. The CDR3 has 15 residues. The CDR3 DNA is TGTGCCAGCTCACCACTCGGGACAGGGGTTCACGAGCAGTACTTC. It codes for CASSPLGTGVHEQYF. The full variable domain, its missing parts supplied by reference TRBV18 and TRBJ2-7, is NAGVMQNPRHLVRRRGQEARLRCSPMKGHSHVYWYRQLPEEGLKFMVYLQKENIIDESGMPKERFSAEFPKEGPSILRIQQVVRGDSAAYFCASSPLGTGVHEQYFGPGTRLTVT.

This clone was counted once. This chain links TRBV21-1 with TRBJ2-2; the table gives TRBD1 as D, unverified against the DNA. TRBV21-1 is tagged as a pseudogene. This CDR3 is built from 17 residues. DNA for the CDR3: TGTGCCAGCAGCACACCGAACTGGGCCAGGAACACCGGGGAGCTGTTTTTT. Its protein is CASSTPNWARNTGELFF.

The chain carries TRBV12-5 and TRBJ2-1; unclear D gene. Trimming stripped 7 bases from V and 5 bases from J, with 15 bases between. This CDR3 is 14 amino acids long. Germline lookup yields CDR1 LGHNT and CDR2 FRNRAP. The DNA of the CDR3 is TGTGCTAGTGCCTCGGGCCAGCTCCACAATGAGCAGTTCTTC. This codes for CASASGQLHNEQFF.

The V call is TRBV7-3, the J call TRBJ2-5; D could derive from TRBD1 or TRBD2 (5 bases each). V lost 5 bases and J 4 bases, leaving 11 bases between the germline ends. In germline, CDR1 is SGHTA, CDR2 FQGTGA. The CDR3 covers 13 residues. Here the CDR3 DNA reads TGTGCCAGCAGCCAGGGACGTGGAGAGACCCAGTACTTC. It specifies CASSQGRGETQYF.